The T cell receptor beta chain under discussion was sequenced for a study of regulatory T cells in long-lasting Graves disease. As to time point: newly diagnosed GD, antithyroid drugs for less than 3 months. PBMC-extracted RNA yielded the TCR library. CDR3-region Arm-PCR and iRepertoire HTBI primers produced the TCR beta libraries. TCRdb recomputed calls from the multiplex PCR reads with MiXCR, one row per CDR3 protein. The sample holds approximately 440,000 distinct CDR3 sequences; 15% to 20% are singletons and the top ten take 9% to 15%. This clonotype was recorded at least ten times. The CDR3 runs to 15 residues. The J segment lost 9 bases and the V segment lost 4 bases, leaving 10 bases of the junction unmatched. Germline V CDR1 and CDR2: SGHRS, YFSETQ. These records were also assigned to another study, of T cells in Graves' hyperthyroidism and ophthalmopathy.

The sequence came from a middle-aged man with Graves disease. This chain links TRBV5-1 with TRBJ2-1; 10 bases line up with TRBD1. This specimen consisted of peripheral blood mononuclear cells (PBMCs), obtained at new diagnosis, from a patient treated with antithyroid drugs. The CDR3 loop is CASSGRGQGRGEQFF. Here the CDR3 DNA reads TGCGCCAGCAGCGGCCGGGGACAGGGGCGGGGTGAGCAGTTCTTC.